This TCR beta chain was retrieved from a study of T cells in Graves' hyperthyroidism and ophthalmopathy. Study-wide points: The model's output predicted ophthalmopathy at a median of about 6.5 months prior to onset.

This clonotype was observed many times. Antigen: not known. Orbital computed tomography, thyroid ultrasound, serum thyroxine and TRAb, and clinical symptoms together informed the diagnoses. The authors obtained PBMCs from around 10 ml of fresh peripheral blood. The germline V gene has CDR1 MDHEN and CDR2 SYDVKM. This CDR3 region has 14 residues. Trimming took 6 bases from V and 1 from J, leaving 12 bases between them. TCR beta CDR3 region amplification was performed from RNA transcripts. The primer set for the first-round RT-PCR of the TCR CDR3 was HTBI. MiXCR, run by TCRdb on the multiplex PCR reads, gives a single entry per CDR3 protein. The table records about 580,000 distinct CDR3 sequences, about 15% of them present only once.

The chain is built from TRBV28 and TRBJ1-1; TRBD1 might be the D (6 bases). Input material: blood. The TCR sequence derives from a woman aged 25 to 39 with Graves' hyperthyroidism that later progressed to Graves' ophthalmopathy. The CDR3 DNA is TGTGCCAGCAGCCCGGGGGGGCGGAACACTGAAGCTTTCTTT. Protein sequence: CASSPGGRNTEAFF.